This section outlines one TCR beta chain sequence together with its context. Authors' processing steps: How many nucleated cells were present was estimated from reference gene primer amplification. The assay was immunoSEQ multiplex PCR, and TCRdb's table has in-frame clones only and misses some. Clonal size and the V and J genes are those of that table, whereas D and trimming came from the DNA. Here the sample spans about 190,000 clones, roughly 86% being singletons. Participant ages covered roughly 18 to 90 years across about two dozen US areas. This sample was taken from a study of blood T cell repertoires in COVID-19. Material for sequencing was PBMCs or T cells enriched from blood (not recorded which). The sequence was collected from a woman in her forties in a cohort exposed to, infected with or recovered from COVID-19 (not recorded which).

The CDR3 DNA reads as TGCGCCAGCAGCTTGGCCGCACAGACCCTACGAGAGCAGTACTTC. Translating gives CASSLAAQTLREQYF. This chain joins TRBV5-1 and TRBJ2-7; D unresolved. Germline loops: CDR1 SGHRS, CDR2 YFSETQ. With 0 bases removed from V and 7 bases from J, the gap between germline ends came to 17 bases. This CDR3 comprises 15 residues.